Listed below are T cell receptor beta chains from one sample, sequenced in a study of blood T cells in healthy people across ages. TCRdb independently ran MiXCR on the 5' RACE reads; one entry per CDR3 protein. Here the sample spans hundreds of thousands of distinct CDR3 sequences, around 42% being singletons. Sequencing was done on a sample of blood. These receptors were obtained from a man between 60 and 75 years old in good health. Both conserved end residues are part of each CDR3. The D gene is left open where the match is weak.

>NA|TRBV20-1|TRBJ1-5
CSANQGYSNQPQHF
>NA|TRBV7-2|TRBJ1-5
CASSSQYGGTQPQHF
>NA|TRBV24-1|TRBJ2-1
CATSPGGVYNEQFF
>NA|TRBV20-1|TRBJ1-1
CSAIAFSGTEAFF
>NA|TRBV20-1|TRBJ1-2
CSARDRQAYGYTF
>NA|TRBV12-3/TRBV12-4|TRBJ1-2
CASSLGEGGYTF
>NA|TRBV20-1|TRBJ1-2
CSASHAETFYGYTF
>NA|TRBV18|TRBJ1-6
CASSPGDSPLHF
>NA|TRBV12-3/TRBV12-4|TRBJ1-2
CTSRPGAGGYIF
>TRBD2|TRBV6-5|TRBJ2-7
CASSLIVGEGEQYF
>TRBD1|TRBV9|TRBJ2-1
CASSQGQGGTSRDNEQFF
>TRBD1|TRBV7-9|NA
CASSSAPKTGRFEQYF
>NA|TRBV4-3|TRBJ1-5
CASSLGITNQPQHF
>NA|TRBV7-2|TRBJ1-2
CASSVNREGYGYTF
>TRBD2|TRBV20-1|TRBJ2-4
CSARVLRGEAKNIQYF
>TRBD2|TRBV7-2|TRBJ2-1
CASSFAQRGNEQFF
>TRBD2|TRBV20-1|TRBJ2-1
CSASPLAGRNEQFF
>NA|TRBV24-1|TRBJ2-3
CATSDYRSRTDTQYF
>TRBD1|TRBV20-1|TRBJ1-4
CSARVRPGQGPYATNEKLFF
>NA|TRBV5-1|TRBJ2-1
CASSIFAGAGDEQFF
>TRBD2|TRBV7-8|TRBJ2-1
CASRPRAGGQDEQFF
>NA|TRBV20-1|TRBJ2-7
CSASMGARTYEQYF
>NA|TRBV7-2|TRBJ2-3
CASSLGMAGGSTDTQYF
>NA|TRBV6-5|TRBJ1-5
CASRAREGQPQHF
>TRBD1|TRBV12-3/TRBV12-4|TRBJ2-7
CASSSNRGRYEQYF
>NA|TRBV20-1|TRBJ2-1
CSARDAARSYNEQFF
>NA|TRBV9|TRBJ2-5
CASSPEISGAETQYF
>TRBD1|TRBV6-1|TRBJ2-5
CASSEPRDSSLGTQYF
>TRBD1|TRBV7-3|TRBJ2-3
CASSVGGAVTDTQYF
>TRBD1|TRBV10-3|TRBJ2-3
CAISEGDRGADTQYF
>TRBD1|TRBV19|TRBJ1-2
CASSHPGQGGDYGYTF
>NA|TRBV5-5|TRBJ2-7
CASSLEWQNFYEQYF
>NA|TRBV15|NA
CATSSSGTQYEQYF
>TRBD1|TRBV5-5|TRBJ2-7
CASSRDAQGVSLEQYF